Detailed here is one T cell receptor (beta chain). The data derive from a study of blood T cell repertoires in COVID-19. Germline loops: CDR1 LNHDA, CDR2 SQIVND (reference sequence). The CDR3 is 15 residues long. Trimming at V came to 3 bases and at J to 7 bases, leaving 8 bases not matched to a gene. Profiling relied on immunoSEQ multiplex PCR, and the TCRdb table lists in-frame clones only, not all of them. The table has 90,000 or so clones, over 80% seen once. This TCR was sampled from a human donor with active COVID-19. The donor label of this sample is uncertain. The chain recombines TRBV19 with TRBJ2-2; 7 bases are a match to TRBD1. The sample comprised peripheral blood. The CDR3 nucleotides are TGTGCCAGTAGTATGGGAAGGGGGCGCGGCGGGGAGCTGTTTTTT. Amino acid sequence: CASSMGRGRGGELFF.